This TCR beta chain appears in the sequencing data of a study of blood T cell repertoires in COVID-19 (dated by TCRdb to 2020 to 2022). For the study in its entirety: The collaborator samples originated in the United States, Italy and Spain and spanned the acute and convalescent phases of COVID-19. The material from the prospective study consisted of cDNA or gDNA derived from T cells, B-cell-depleted T cells, or PBMCs. The dataset comprised deeply sampled blood TCRbeta repertoires from subjects exposed to, actively infected with, or recovered from COVID-19. The repertoires were released in a freely available public database intended as a resource for research on the immune response to SARS-CoV-2. Samples came from the ongoing ImmuneRACE study (first 160 participants) plus 1,254 subjects from 6 global collaborators. A de-identified subject ID, COVID-19 status, age in years and sex were almost always included in the sample metadata. HLA class I and class II types, where available, came from metadata supplied by the sample provider rather than from assay-based typing. General findings and caveats noted by the study authors: How much clinical and demographic metadata was included differed by source and by participant, and the metadata was provided uncurated.

Each collaborating institution followed its own protocols to collect whole blood in K2EDTA tubes. Collaborator samples were shipped for TCRbeta analysis as frozen whole blood, isolated PBMCs, or DNA extracted from either sample type. TCRbeta CDR3 regions were amplified from genomic DNA by means of the immunoSEQ Assay, a bias-controlled multiplex PCR. The original pipeline was this. The number of nucleated cells in each sample was estimated by amplification of reference gene primers within the assay. To quantify the absolute abundance of each unique TCRbeta CDR3 rearrangement, sequence reads were collapsed and filtered. For each sample, productive Simpson clonality was calculated by taking the square root of Simpson's diversity index across productive rearrangements. TCRdb took this table from immuneACCESS and kept in-frame rearrangements with V and J called. Such tables lack part of the clones; where checked against another copy, unresolved V genes explain under half of the gap, and the rest is unexplained. That table furnishes V, J and clone size, whereas the DNA furnished D and trimming. The sample records 80,000 to 95,000 clones, 75% of which are singletons. The top ten clonotypes cover about 4.2% of the sample.

From cysteine to phenylalanine, the CDR3 is 14 amino acids long. Here the CDR3 DNA is all that survives: 42 bases in frame from base 1. The germline V gene yields MRHNA for CDR1 and SNTAGT for CDR2. V is cut by 7 bases and J by 3 bases, and the space between the germline ends is 15 bases. Turning to this clone: No cognate antigen has been identified for it. No much larger clone is present one base from it, and per-base qualities are unavailable.

The sequence was collected from a woman between 45 and 65 years old with acute or convalescent COVID-19. The sequenced material came from peripheral blood. The chain is made from TRBV6-4 and TRBJ1-1; the D segment could be TRBD1, given 5 matching bases. The base sequence is TGTGCCAGCAAACTACAGGCCTCGGACACTGAAGCTTTCTTT. This sequence encodes CASKLQASDTEAFF.